The rows below give T cell receptor beta chains drawn from one sample of a study of graft-versus-host responses after intestinal transplantation. These receptors' targets are unknown. Using immunoSEQ multiplex PCR, the repertoire was profiled, and TCRdb retains in-frame clones only, with some absent. The table has around 110,000 clones, around nine tenths seen once. The specimen was unstimulated CD4+ T cells sorted from spleen or lymph node cells, collected before transplant. These receptors were taken from a human donor who was the organ donor for an intestinal transplant. Each CDR3 is given without its conserved first and last residue.

J,V,CDR3
TRBJ2-1,TRBV29-1,SVRSGRAYNEQF
TRBJ2-3,TRBV5-1,ASSLAGQGTDTQY
TRBJ1-1,TRBV7-9,ASSRITGARTEAF
TRBJ1-1,TRBV5-6,ASSWRTGVGTEAF
TRBJ1-1,TRBV2,AGRGQSEAF
TRBJ1-2,TRBV5-6,ASSFRGTNYGYT
TRBJ1-2,TRBV9,ASSGQGFT
TRBJ1-1,TRBV5-4,ASSFGPRNTEAF
TRBJ2-5,TRBV7-2,ASSLARTSTTQY
TRBJ1-5,TRBV6-5,ASSYGRLGEPQH
TRBJ1-2,TRBV6-6,ASSYSPGRYGYT
TRBJ1-5,TRBV28,ASSLYFVGRYNQPQH
TRBJ1-4,TRBV29-1,SVEKGGNEKLF
TRBJ2-3,TRBV30,AWRWGSSTDTQY
TRBJ2-3,TRBV11-3,ASSLGSATDTQY
TRBJ1-3,TRBV6-5,ASSFRTGTSGNTIY
TRBJ2-1,TRBV30,AWSVRGNEQF
TRBJ2-2,TRBV27,ASRKGLAGGGTGELF
TRBJ2-7,TRBV11-2,ASSSLTSGRAGYEQY
TRBJ1-5,TRBV5-1,ASSLEGGNQPQH
TRBJ2-5,TRBV21-1,ASSKVEEGLGETQY
TRBJ1-4,TRBV28,ASSFEGLSNEKLF
TRBJ2-1,TRBV15,ATSREFNNEQF
TRBJ2-7,TRBV27,ASSLGTERLPYEQY
TRBJ2-7,TRBV28,ASSGGQTSSYEQY
TRBJ2-1,TRBV10-2,ASRTSGVNEQF
TRBJ1-2,TRBV5-1,ASSLEGYNGYT
TRBJ1-1,TRBV30,AWRRDRLNTEAF
TRBJ1-1,TRBV5-1,ASSNPPGLVAEAF
TRBJ1-5,TRBV5-4,ASSLQGTNQPQH
TRBJ2-5,TRBV5-5,ASSWADSNQETQY
TRBJ2-7,TRBV5-4,ASSLTSGVAYEQY
TRBJ1-1,TRBV4-1,ASSQDRARGAEAF